The source of this T cell receptor beta chain is a study of CD4 T cells in relation to SARS-CoV-2 and coronaviruses. General study results and limits: No donor gave both pre-pandemic and post-infection samples.

V was clipped by 5 bases and J by 3 bases; unmatched bases: 9. Looked up from germline, CDR1 is GTSNPN and CDR2 is SVGIG (reference sequence). The CDR3 sequence is 14 residues long. Remarks on this clone: Antigen: not known.

Measured with immunoSEQ multiplex PCR; TCRdb has only the in-frame clones, and not every one. This sample yields approximately 50,000 clones, of which 92% are seen a single time; about 0.36% belongs to the top ten. CD4 enrichment then naive enrichment separated naive from memory CD4+ cells. This sequence was found in an adult with COVID-19. J is TRBJ2-5 and V is TRBV30; 7 bases are shared with TRBD1. Sequenced sample: naive CD4+ T cells from PBMCs. The sample's subset: naive CD4+ T cells isolated by negative enrichment. The CDR3 DNA reads as TGTGCCTGGTTGAGACCGGGACAGAAAGAGACCCAGTACTTC. Translating gives CAWLRPGQKETQYF.